The present TCR beta chain was sequenced within a study of shared clonotypes between healthy human individuals. As to this clone: The antigen is undetermined. This CDR3 is also generated by other DNA sequences in the sample.

Using immunoSEQ multiplex PCR, the repertoire was profiled, and TCRdb retains in-frame clones only, with some absent. The top ten clones hold around 0.25% of a sample with 760,000 or so clones, about 96% of them seen once. There are 16 residues in the CDR3. Germline CDR1 SGHNT, CDR2 YYREEE (reference sequence). The junction had 6 bases not matched to a gene; V was cut back by 0 bases and J by 2 bases. The study, taken as a whole, reports: Four donors held about 4.5% of naive CD4 clonotypes in common.

CD8 cells regarded as naive lacked CD45RO, were positively chosen for CCR7, and omitted terminally differentiated effector memory CD45RA+ cells. The study drew its donors from healthy HIV-negative adults without recent acute infections or vaccinations. Every contributor of samples was a Caucasian grown-up residing in Nashville, Tennessee. Sequencing input: naive CD8+ T cells sorted from blood. This sequence joins TRBV5-4 and TRBJ2-3, with TRBD2 identical over 7 bases. This sequence was found in a man in his thirties or forties in good health. CDR3 sequence (DNA): TGTGCCAGCAGCTTGGAGGGTCTAGCGGCCACAGATACGCAGTATTTT. It codes for CASSLEGLAATDTQYF.